This T cell receptor beta chain was profiled in a study of CD8 T cells in ankylosing spondylitis. Study-wide results and caveats: Peripheral blood samples showed relatively rare disease-linked clones, and these clones were CD8+.

This clonotype was detected many times. The antigen remains unidentified. TCRdb recomputed calls from the 5' RACE reads with MiXCR, one row per CDR3 protein. Of roughly 250,000 distinct CDR3 sequences listed, about 10% are singletons. The TCR originated in a male donor with ankylosing spondylitis or in good health (not recorded which). What was sequenced was blood, either unsorted or a sorted T cell fraction (not recorded which).

As DNA, the CDR3 is TGTGCCAGCAGCCAAGATTTGACCAACTATGGCTACACCTTC. It is translated as CASSQDLTNYGYTF. The chain combines TRBV4-2 with TRBJ1-2; no reliable D call. The germline CDR1 and CDR2 sequences are LGHNA and YNFKEQ. Trimming cost V 0 bases and J 2 bases, with 7 bases left between them. The length of the CDR3 is 14 residues.